This TCR beta chain was sequenced in a study of cytomegalovirus exposure and HLA in healthy donors. Whole-study findings and limits: Later analysis found that TCR beta chains associated with HLA were more clonally expanded than other, equally common chains. A few chains tied to CMV proved CMV antigen-specific in vitro.

Trimming removed 2 bases from V and 3 bases from J; junction bases left unmatched: 4. Germline loops: CDR1 MDHEN, CDR2 SYDVKM. The CDR3 is 15 amino acids. Both 60 Vbeta primers and 13 Jbeta primers went into the PCR. Method: immunoSEQ multiplex PCR; TCRdb's copy keeps in-frame clones and lacks some. The sample holds more than 110,000 clones, 75% to 90% seen once. A remark on this clone: Its antigen is still unknown.

The V call is TRBV28, the J call TRBJ2-3; 8 bases match TRBD2. Source material: PBMCs. The TCR was taken from a female donor in good health and CMV-seronegative. The CDR3 region has the DNA TGTGCCAGCAGTTTAGGCGGGAGGAGAACAGATACGCAGTATTTT. This codes for CASSLGGRRTDTQYF.